The sequence of this T cell receptor beta chain was determined in a study of cytomegalovirus exposure and HLA in healthy donors. V was cut by 0 bases and J by 4 bases, with 16 bases left in between. The CDR3 runs to 16 residues. Looked up from germline, CDR1 is SGHRS and CDR2 is YFSETQ. 13 Jbeta primers and 60 Vbeta primers were used for the PCR. Per the study methods: There were 80 million to 95 million unique TCR beta chains by a later count, and approximately 12 million of them were shared. Clones were sequenced by immunoSEQ multiplex PCR, and TCRdb holds only the in-frame ones, with some missing. D and trimming come from the DNA, and the V and J calls and clone size come from that table. The data show under 70,000 clones, 75% to 80% seen once.

This chain joins TRBV5-1 and TRBJ1-2, with TRBD1 as a possible D gene (5 bases). This receptor was obtained from a female donor in good health and CMV-seronegative. Specimen: PBMCs. CDR3 nucleotides: TGCGCCAGCAGCTTGGCCGGTGGATCAGGGTTCTATGGCTACACCTTC. It translates to CASSLAGGSGFYGYTF.